Listed below are T cell receptor beta chains from one sample, sequenced in a study of blood T cell repertoires in COVID-19. Method: immunoSEQ multiplex PCR; TCRdb's copy keeps in-frame clones and lacks some. Here the sample spans over 350,000 clones, roughly 89% being singletons. Sequencing input: peripheral blood. These receptor sequences come from a woman in her thirties with acute or convalescent COVID-19. CDR3s leave out the opening cysteine and the closing phenylalanine or tryptophan.

J: TRBJ1-6; V: TRBV7-3; length: 12; CDR3: ASSLGTANSPLH
J: TRBJ2-6; V: TRBV5-5; length: 15; CDR3: ASSRRGTAAGANVLT
J: TRBJ2-6; V: TRBV3-1/TRBV3-2; length: 17; CDR3: ASSIAPIGVHSGANVLT
J: TRBJ1-1; V: TRBV20-1; length: 9; CDR3: SATIHTEAF
J: TRBJ2-7; V: TRBV2; length: 12; CDR3: ASSVGQGNYEQY
J: TRBJ2-2; V: TRBV24-1; length: 16; CDR3: ATSDLILGPANTGELF
J: TRBJ2-7; V: TRBV7-9; length: 12; CDR3: ASSLRDRGHEQY
J: TRBJ2-5; V: TRBV7-8; length: 13; CDR3: ASSLALSVQETQY
J: TRBJ2-5; V: TRBV11-2; length: 12; CDR3: ASSLVPGGETQY
J: TRBJ2-3; V: TRBV10-3; length: 12; CDR3: ATQNDRAPDTQY
J: TRBJ2-5; V: TRBV5-1; length: 14; CDR3: ASSLPGLAGDETQY
J: TRBJ2-1; V: TRBV9; length: 11; CDR3: ASSATAYNEQF
J: TRBJ1-4; V: TRBV19; length: 10; CDR3: ASSFRNEKLF
J: TRBJ2-7; V: TRBV10-1; length: 11; CDR3: ASSEATHYEQY
J: TRBJ1-2; V: TRBV6-7; length: 9; CDR3: ASSYFLGYT
J: TRBJ2-1; V: TRBV4-1; length: 15; CDR3: ASSQEGLAGGNNEQF
J: TRBJ1-1; V: TRBV30; length: 11; CDR3: AWKAGVNTEAF
J: TRBJ2-1; V: TRBV5-1; length: 14; CDR3: ASSLGTSGGVDEQF
J: TRBJ1-6; V: TRBV19; length: 10; CDR3: ASTDRGGPLH
J: TRBJ1-6; V: TRBV28; length: 12; CDR3: ASSLFRGNSPLH
J: TRBJ2-7; V: TRBV2; length: 10; CDR3: ATLGQYYEQY
J: TRBJ2-1; V: TRBV29-1; length: 12; CDR3: SVEVGTDYNEQF
J: TRBJ2-1; V: TRBV7-2; length: 13; CDR3: ASSLDYGSYNEQF
J: TRBJ1-4; V: TRBV2; length: 12; CDR3: ASRGQPQGEKLF
J: TRBJ2-7; V: TRBV5-5; length: 11; CDR3: ASSWTGGNEQY
J: TRBJ2-7; V: TRBV9; length: 13; CDR3: ASSVSGTATYEQY
J: TRBJ2-3; V: TRBV18; length: 14; CDR3: ASSPLDRGQGDTQY
J: TRBJ2-5; V: TRBV5-4; length: 13; CDR3: ASSFGGNQEETQY
J: TRBJ2-5; V: TRBV11-2; length: 14; CDR3: ASSKGLAGGEETQY
J: TRBJ2-1; V: TRBV15; length: 10; CDR3: ATSRDQSEQF
J: TRBJ2-7; V: TRBV7-3; length: 12; CDR3: ASSPSGDSYEQY
J: TRBJ2-7; V: TRBV28; length: 13; CDR3: ASSPTGTENYEQY
J: TRBJ1-4; V: TRBV28; length: 11; CDR3: ASSLLYNEKLF
J: TRBJ1-4; V: TRBV27; length: 11; CDR3: ASRRQGNEKLF
J: TRBJ1-4; V: TRBV10-3; length: 12; CDR3: AISEQGTVEKLF
J: TRBJ2-3; V: TRBV30; length: 14; CDR3: AWRAGSLGGTDTQY
J: TRBJ2-2; V: TRBV4-2; length: 15; CDR3: ASSQGAGAPNTGELF
J: TRBJ1-5; V: TRBV10-3; length: 11; CDR3: AISEEGNQPQH
J: TRBJ2-5; V: TRBV9; length: 12; CDR3: ASSVAAGGETQY
J: TRBJ1-3; V: TRBV5-1; length: 14; CDR3: ASSQGQWASGNTIY
J: TRBJ1-3; V: TRBV10-3; length: 14; CDR3: AISDPRGQTGNTIY
J: TRBJ2-3; V: TRBV23-1; length: 13; CDR3: ASSQSSDSPDTQY
J: TRBJ1-2; V: TRBV3-1/TRBV3-2; length: 12; CDR3: ASSPIGGLYGYT
J: TRBJ2-2; V: TRBV7-2; length: 13; CDR3: ASSAPGHNTGELF
J: TRBJ2-3; V: TRBV5-4; length: 14; CDR3: ASSLGTSDTLDTQY
J: TRBJ1-2; V: TRBV11-2; length: 12; CDR3: ASSLAVRFYGYT
J: TRBJ2-5; V: TRBV24-1; length: 15; CDR3: ATSVPPSGGGQETQY
J: TRBJ1-5; V: TRBV2; length: 14; CDR3: ASSEAGTTSNQPQH
J: TRBJ2-5; V: TRBV28; length: 12; CDR3: ASSYRQRQETQY
J: TRBJ2-7; V: TRBV23-1; length: 12; CDR3: ASSPRTDLYEQY
J: TRBJ1-1; V: TRBV11-2; length: 11; CDR3: ASSLSTDTEAF
J: TRBJ2-1; V: TRBV19; length: 9; CDR3: ASRLVNEQF